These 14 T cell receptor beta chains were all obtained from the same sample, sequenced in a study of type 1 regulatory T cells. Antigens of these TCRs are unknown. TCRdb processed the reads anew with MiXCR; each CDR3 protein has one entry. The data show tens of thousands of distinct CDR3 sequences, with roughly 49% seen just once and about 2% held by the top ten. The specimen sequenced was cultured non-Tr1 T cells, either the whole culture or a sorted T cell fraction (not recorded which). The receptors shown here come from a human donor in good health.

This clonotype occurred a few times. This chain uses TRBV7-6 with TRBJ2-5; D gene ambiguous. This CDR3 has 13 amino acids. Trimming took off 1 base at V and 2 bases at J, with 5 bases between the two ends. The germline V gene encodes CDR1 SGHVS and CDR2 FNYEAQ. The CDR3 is CASSLVFQETQYF. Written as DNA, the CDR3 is TGTGCCAGCAGCTTAGTCTTTCAAGAGACCCAGTACTTC.

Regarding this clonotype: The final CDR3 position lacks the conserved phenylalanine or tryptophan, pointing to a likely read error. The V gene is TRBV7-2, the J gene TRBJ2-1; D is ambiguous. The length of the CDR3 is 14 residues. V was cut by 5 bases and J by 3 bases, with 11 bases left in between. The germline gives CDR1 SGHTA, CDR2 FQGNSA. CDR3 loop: CASSRADFYNEQFL. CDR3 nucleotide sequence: TGTGCCAGCAGCCGGGCAGATTTCTACAATGAGCAGTTCTTA.

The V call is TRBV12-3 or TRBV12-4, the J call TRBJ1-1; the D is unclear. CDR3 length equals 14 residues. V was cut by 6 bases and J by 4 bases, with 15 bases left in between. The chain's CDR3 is CASRQRVGGTEAFF. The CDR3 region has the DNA TGTGCCAGCAGACAAAGGGTCGGAGGCACTGAAGCTTTCTTT.

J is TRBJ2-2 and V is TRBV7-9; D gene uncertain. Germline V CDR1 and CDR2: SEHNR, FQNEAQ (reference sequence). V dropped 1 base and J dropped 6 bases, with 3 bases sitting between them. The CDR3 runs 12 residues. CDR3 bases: TGTGCCAGCAGCTTAGATCCCGGGGAGCTGTTTTTT. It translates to CASSLDPGELFF.

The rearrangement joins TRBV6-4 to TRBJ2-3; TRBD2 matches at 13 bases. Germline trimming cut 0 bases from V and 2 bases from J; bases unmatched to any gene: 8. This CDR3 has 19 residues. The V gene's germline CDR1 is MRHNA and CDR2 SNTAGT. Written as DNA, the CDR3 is TGTGCCAGCAGTGACTCGCTTTCCGGGACTAGCGGGGACACAGATACGCAGTATTTT. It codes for CASSDSLSGTSGDTDTQYF.

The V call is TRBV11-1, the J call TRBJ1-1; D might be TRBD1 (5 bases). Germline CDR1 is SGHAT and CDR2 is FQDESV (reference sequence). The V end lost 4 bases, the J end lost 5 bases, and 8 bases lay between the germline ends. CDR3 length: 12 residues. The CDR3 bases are TGTGCCAGCAGCTCCGGGGGGACTGAAGCTTTCTTT. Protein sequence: CASSSGGTEAFF. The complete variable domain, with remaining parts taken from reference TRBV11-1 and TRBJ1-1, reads EAEVAQSPRYKITEKSQAVAFWCDPISGHATLYWYRQILGQGPELLVQFQDESVVDDSQLPKDRFSAERLKGVDSTLKIQPAELGDSAMYLCASSSGGTEAFFGQGTRLTVV.

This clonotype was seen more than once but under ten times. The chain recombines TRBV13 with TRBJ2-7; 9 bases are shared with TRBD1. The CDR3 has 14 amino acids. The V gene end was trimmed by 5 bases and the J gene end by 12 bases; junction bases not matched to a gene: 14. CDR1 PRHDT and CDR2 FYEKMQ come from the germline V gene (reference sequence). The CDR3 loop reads CASSGQGPALKTYF. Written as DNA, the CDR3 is TGTGCCAGCAGCGGACAGGGGCCTGCCTTAAAGACGTACTTC.

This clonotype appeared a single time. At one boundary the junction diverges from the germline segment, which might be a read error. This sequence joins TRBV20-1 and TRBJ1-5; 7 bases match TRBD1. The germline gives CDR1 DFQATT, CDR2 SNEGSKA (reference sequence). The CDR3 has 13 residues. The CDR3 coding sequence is TGCAGTGCTGGAGACAGGGAGGTTCAGCCCCAGCATTTT. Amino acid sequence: CSAGDREVQPQHF.

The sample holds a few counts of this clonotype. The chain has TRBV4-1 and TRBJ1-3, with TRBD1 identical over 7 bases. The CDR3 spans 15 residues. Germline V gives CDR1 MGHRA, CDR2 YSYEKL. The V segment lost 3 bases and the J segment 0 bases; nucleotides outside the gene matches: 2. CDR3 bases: TGCGCCAGCAGCCAGGGACAGCTCTCTGGAAACACCATATATTTT. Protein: CASSQGQLSGNTIYF.

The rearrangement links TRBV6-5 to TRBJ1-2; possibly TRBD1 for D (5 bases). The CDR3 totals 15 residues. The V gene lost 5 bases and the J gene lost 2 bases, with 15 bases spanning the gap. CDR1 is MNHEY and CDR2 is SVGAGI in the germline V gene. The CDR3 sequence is CASSREWGLNYGYTF. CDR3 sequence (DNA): TGTGCCAGCAGTCGAGAATGGGGCCTAAACTATGGCTACACCTTC.

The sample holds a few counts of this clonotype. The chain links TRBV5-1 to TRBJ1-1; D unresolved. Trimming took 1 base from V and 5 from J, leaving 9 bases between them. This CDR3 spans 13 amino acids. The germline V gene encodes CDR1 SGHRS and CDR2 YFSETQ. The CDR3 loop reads CASSLLPGTEAFF. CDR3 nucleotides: TGCGCCAGCAGCTTGTTGCCGGGGACTGAAGCTTTCTTT. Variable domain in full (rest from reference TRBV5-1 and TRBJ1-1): KAGVTQTPRYLIKTRGQQVTLSCSPISGHRSVSWYQQTPGQGLQFLFEYFSETQRNKGNFPGRFSGRQFSNSRSEMNVSTLELGDSALYLCASSLLPGTEAFFGQGTRLTVV.

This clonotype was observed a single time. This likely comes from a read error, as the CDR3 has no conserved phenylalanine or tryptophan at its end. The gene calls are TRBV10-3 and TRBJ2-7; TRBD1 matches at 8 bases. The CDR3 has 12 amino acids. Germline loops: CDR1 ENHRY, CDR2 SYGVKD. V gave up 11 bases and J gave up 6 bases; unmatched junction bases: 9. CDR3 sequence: CAARQGKGEQYI. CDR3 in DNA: TGTGCCGCCCGACAGGGGAAAGGCGAGCAGTACATC.

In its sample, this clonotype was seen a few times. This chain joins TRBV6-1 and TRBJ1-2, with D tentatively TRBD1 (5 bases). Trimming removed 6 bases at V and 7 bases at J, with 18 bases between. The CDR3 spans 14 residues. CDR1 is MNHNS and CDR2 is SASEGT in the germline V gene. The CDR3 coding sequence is TGTGCCAGCAGACCTACAGGAGTATACGGTGGCTACACCTTC. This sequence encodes CASRPTGVYGGYTF.

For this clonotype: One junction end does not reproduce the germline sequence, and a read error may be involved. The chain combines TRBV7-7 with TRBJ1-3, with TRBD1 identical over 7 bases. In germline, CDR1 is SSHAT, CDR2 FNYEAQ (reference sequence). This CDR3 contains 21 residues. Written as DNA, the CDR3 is TGTGCTAGCAGCACCGTCCGGAACTATTGGGGGCAGGGGGTGGCTGGAAACACCATATATTTT. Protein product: CASSTVRNYWGQGVAGNTIYF. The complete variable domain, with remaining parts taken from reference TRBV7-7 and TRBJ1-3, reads GAGVSQSPRYKVTKRGQDVTLRCDPISSHATLYWYQQALGQGPEFLTYFNYEAQPDKSGLPSDRFSAERPEGSISTLTIQRTEQRDSAMYRCASSTVRNYWGQGVAGNTIYFGEGSWLTVV.